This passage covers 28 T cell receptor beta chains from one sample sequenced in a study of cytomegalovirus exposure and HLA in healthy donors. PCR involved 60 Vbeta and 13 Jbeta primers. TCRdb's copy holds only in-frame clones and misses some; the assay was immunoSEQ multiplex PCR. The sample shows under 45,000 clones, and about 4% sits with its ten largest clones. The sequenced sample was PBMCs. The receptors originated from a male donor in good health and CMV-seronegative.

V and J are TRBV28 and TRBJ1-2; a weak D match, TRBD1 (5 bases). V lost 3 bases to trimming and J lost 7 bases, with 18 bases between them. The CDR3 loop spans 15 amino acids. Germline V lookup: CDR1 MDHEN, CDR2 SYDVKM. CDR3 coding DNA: TGTGCCAGCAGTTTTAAGGACATTGTTTTACGTGGCTACACCTTC. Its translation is CASSFKDIVLRGYTF.

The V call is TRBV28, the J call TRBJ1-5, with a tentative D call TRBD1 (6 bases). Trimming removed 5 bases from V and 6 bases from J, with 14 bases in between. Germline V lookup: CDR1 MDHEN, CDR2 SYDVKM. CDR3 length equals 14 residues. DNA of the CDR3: TGTGCCAGCAGTGGCAGGGGAACGGGTCAGCCCCAGCATTTT. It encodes CASSGRGTGQPQHF.

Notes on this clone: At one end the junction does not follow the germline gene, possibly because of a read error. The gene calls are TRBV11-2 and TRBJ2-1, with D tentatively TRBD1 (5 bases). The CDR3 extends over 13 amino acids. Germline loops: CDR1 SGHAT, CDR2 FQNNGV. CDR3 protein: CDSRRTGRNEQFF. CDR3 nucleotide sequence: TGTGACAGCAGACGCACAGGTAGGAATGAGCAGTTCTTC.

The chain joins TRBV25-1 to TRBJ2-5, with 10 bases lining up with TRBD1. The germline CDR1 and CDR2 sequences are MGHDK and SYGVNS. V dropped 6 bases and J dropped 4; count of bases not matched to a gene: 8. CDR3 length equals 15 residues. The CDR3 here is CASSADRGRGETQYF. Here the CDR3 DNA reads TGTGCCAGCAGCGCCGACAGGGGGCGTGGAGAGACCCAGTACTTC.

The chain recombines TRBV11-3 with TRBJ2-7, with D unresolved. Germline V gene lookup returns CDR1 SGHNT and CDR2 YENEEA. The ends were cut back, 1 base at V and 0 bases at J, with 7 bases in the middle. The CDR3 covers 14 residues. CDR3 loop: CASSLVSSSYEQYF. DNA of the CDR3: TGTGCCAGCAGCTTAGTTTCGAGCTCCTACGAGCAGTACTTC.

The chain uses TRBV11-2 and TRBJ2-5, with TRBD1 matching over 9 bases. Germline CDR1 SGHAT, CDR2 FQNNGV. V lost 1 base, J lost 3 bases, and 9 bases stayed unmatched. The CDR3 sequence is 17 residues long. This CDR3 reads CASSLGAIQGAKETQYF. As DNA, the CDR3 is TGTGCCAGCAGCTTAGGCGCCATACAGGGGGCGAAAGAGACCCAGTACTTC. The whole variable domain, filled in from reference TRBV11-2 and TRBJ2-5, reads EAGVAQSPRYKIIEKRQSVAFWCNPISGHATLYWYQQILGQGPKLLIQFQNNGVVDDSQLPKDRFSAERLKGVDSTLKIQPAKLEDSAVYLCASSLGAIQGAKETQYFGPGTRLLVL.

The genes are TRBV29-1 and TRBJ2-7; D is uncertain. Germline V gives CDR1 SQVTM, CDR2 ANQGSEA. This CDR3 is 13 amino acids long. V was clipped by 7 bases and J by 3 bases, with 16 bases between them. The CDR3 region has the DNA TGCAGCGCCCTGTGGCCCAAGTTCTACGAGCAGTACTTC. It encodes CSALWPKFYEQYF.

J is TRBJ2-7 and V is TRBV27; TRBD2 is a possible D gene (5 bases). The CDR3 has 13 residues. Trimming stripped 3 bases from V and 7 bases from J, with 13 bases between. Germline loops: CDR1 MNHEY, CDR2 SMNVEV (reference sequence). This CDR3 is CASSFTESGEQYF. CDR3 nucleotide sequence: TGTGCCAGCAGTTTTACAGAATCGGGAGAGCAGTACTTC.

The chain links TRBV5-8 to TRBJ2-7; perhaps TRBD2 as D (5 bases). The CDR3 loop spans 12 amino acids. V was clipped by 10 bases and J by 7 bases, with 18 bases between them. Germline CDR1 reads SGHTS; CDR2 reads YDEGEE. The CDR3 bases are TGTGCCGTTCCATCGAGTGGGGAGGAGCAGTACTTC. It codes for CAVPSSGEEQYF.

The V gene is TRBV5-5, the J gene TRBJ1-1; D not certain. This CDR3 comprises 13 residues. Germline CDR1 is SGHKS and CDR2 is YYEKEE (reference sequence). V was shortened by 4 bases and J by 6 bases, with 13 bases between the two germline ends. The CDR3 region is CASSLYDFAEAFF. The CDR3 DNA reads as TGTGCCAGCAGCCTCTATGATTTTGCTGAAGCTTTCTTT.

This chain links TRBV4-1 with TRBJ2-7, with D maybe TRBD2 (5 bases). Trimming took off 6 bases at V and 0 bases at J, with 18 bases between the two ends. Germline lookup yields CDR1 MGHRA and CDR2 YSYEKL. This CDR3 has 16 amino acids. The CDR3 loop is CASSPLGGSSSYEQYF. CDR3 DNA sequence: TGCGCCAGCAGTCCCCTAGGCGGGTCAAGCTCCTACGAGCAGTACTTC.

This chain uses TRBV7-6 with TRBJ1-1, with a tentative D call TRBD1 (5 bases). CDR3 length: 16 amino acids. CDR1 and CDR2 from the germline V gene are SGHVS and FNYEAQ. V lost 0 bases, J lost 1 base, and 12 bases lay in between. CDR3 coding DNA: TGTGCCAGCAGCTTAGCCTCGGGACTGACGAACACTGAAGCTTTCTTT. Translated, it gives CASSLASGLTNTEAFF.

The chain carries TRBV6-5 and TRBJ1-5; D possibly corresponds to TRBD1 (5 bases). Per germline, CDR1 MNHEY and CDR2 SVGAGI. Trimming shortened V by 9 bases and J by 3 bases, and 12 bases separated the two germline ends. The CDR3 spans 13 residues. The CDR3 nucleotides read TGTGCCAGTCGGGGGGGGATCAATCAGCCCCAGCATTTT. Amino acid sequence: CASRGGINQPQHF.

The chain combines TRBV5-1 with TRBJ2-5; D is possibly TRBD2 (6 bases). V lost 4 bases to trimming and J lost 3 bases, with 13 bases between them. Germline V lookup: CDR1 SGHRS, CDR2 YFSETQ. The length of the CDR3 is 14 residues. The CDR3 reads CASSRGLPEETQYF. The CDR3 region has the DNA TGCGCCAGCAGCAGGGGACTGCCCGAAGAGACCCAGTACTTC. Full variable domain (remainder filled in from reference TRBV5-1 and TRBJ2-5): KAGVTQTPRYLIKTRGQQVTLSCSPISGHRSVSWYQQTPGQGLQFLFEYFSETQRNKGNFPGRFSGRQFSNSRSEMNVSTLELGDSALYLCASSRGLPEETQYFGPGTRLLVL.

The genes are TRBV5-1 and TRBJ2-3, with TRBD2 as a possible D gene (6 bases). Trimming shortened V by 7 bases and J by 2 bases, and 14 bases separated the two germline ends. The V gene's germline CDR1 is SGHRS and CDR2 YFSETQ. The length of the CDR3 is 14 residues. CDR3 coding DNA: TGCGCCAGCGGCTCGGGGGAGTTCACAGATACGCAGTATTTT. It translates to CASGSGEFTDTQYF.

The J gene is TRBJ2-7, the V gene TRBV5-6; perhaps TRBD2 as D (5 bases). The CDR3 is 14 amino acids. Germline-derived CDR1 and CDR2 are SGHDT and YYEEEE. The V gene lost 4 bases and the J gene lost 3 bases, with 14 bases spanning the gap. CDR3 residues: CASSRGQRSYEQYF. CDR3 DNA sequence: TGTGCCAGCAGCCGTGGCCAGCGGAGCTACGAGCAGTACTTC.

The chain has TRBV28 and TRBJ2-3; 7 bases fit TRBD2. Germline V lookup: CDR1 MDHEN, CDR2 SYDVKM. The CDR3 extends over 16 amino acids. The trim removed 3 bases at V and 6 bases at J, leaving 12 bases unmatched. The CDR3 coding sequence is TGTGCCAGCAGTTTTCTAAGCGGGCGGGGAGGGGATACGCAGTATTTT. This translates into CASSFLSGRGGDTQYF. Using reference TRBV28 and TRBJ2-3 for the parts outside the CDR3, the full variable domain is DVKVTQSSRYLVKRTGEKVFLECVQDMDHENMFWYRQDPGLGLRLIYFSYDVKMKEKGDIPEGYSVSREKKERFSLILESASTNQTSMYLCASSFLSGRGGDTQYFGPGTRLTVL.

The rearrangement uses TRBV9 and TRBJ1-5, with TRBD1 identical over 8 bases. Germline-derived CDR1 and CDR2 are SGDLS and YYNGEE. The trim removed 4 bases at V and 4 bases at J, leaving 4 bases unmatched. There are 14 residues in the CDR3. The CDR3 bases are TGTGCCAGCAGCCCAGGGGGCGGGAATCAGCCCCAGCATTTT. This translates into CASSPGGGNQPQHF.

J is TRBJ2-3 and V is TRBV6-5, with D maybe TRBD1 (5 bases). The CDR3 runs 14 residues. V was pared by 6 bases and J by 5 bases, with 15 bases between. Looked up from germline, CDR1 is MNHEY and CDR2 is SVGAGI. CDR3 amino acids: CASRDSFRGDTQYF. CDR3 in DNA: TGTGCCAGCAGAGACAGTTTTAGGGGAGATACGCAGTATTTT.

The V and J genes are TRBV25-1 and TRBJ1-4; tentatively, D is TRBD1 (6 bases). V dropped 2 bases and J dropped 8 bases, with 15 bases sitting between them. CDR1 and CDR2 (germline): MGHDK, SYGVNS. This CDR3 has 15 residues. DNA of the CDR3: TGTGCCAGCAGTGAACAAACATCAGGGGAGGAAAAACTGTTTTTT. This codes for CASSEQTSGEEKLFF.

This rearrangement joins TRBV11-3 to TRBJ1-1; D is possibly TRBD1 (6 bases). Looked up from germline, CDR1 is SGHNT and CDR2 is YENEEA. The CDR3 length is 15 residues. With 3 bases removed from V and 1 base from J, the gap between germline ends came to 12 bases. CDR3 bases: TGTGCCAGCAGCTTCACCGGGACAAAGAACACTGAAGCTTTCTTT. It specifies CASSFTGTKNTEAFF.

CDR3 sequence: CASRTSGGRNEKLFF. CDR3 bases: TGTGCCAGTAGGACCTCTGGTGGGCGTAATGAAAAACTGTTTTTT. The chain recombines TRBV19 with TRBJ1-4; D is ambiguous. This CDR3 contains 15 residues. CDR1 and CDR2 (germline): LNHDA, SQIVND (reference sequence). The germline V and J ends were trimmed by 6 bases and 4 bases, with 15 bases remaining between them.

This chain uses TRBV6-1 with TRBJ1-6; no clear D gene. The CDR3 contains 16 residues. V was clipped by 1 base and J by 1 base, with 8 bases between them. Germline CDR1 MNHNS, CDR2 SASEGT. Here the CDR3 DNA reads TGTGCCAGCAGTGAAGACCGAGGATCCTATAATTCACCCCTCCACTTT. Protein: CASSEDRGSYNSPLHF.

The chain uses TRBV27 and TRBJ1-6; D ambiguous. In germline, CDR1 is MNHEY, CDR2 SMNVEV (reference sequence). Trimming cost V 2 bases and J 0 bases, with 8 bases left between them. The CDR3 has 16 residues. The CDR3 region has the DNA TGTGCCAGCAGTTTAACTAGGAGCTCCTATAATTCACCCCTCCACTTT. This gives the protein CASSLTRSSYNSPLHF.

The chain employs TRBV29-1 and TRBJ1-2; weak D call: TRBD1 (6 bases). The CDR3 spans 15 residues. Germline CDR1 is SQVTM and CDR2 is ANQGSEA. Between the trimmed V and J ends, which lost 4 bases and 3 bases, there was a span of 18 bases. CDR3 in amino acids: CSVAHWDTGDYGYTF. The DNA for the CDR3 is TGCAGCGTTGCGCATTGGGACACTGGAGACTATGGCTACACCTTC.

CDR3 loop: CASSSLRQISTDTQYF. CDR3 DNA sequence: TGCGCCAGCAGCTCCCTACGACAGATCTCCACAGATACGCAGTATTTT. The rearrangement links TRBV5-1 to TRBJ2-3, with D tentatively TRBD1 (5 bases). With 3 bases removed from V and 2 bases from J, the gap between germline ends came to 16 bases. Germline V gene data show CDR1 as SGHRS and CDR2 as YFSETQ. This CDR3 is built from 16 residues.

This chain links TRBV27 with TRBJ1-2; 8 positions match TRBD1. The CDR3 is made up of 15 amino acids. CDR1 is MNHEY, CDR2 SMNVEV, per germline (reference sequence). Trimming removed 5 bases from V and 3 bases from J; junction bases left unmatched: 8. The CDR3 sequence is CASSPGQGIHYGYTF. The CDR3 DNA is TGTGCCAGCAGTCCCGGACAGGGAATACACTATGGCTACACCTTC.

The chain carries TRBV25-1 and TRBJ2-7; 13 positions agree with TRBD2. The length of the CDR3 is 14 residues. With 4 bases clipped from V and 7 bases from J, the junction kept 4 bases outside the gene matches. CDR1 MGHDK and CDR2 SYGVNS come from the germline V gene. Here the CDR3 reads CASSGRTSGGEQYF. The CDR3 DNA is TGTGCCAGCAGTGGCAGGACTAGCGGGGGTGAGCAGTACTTC.